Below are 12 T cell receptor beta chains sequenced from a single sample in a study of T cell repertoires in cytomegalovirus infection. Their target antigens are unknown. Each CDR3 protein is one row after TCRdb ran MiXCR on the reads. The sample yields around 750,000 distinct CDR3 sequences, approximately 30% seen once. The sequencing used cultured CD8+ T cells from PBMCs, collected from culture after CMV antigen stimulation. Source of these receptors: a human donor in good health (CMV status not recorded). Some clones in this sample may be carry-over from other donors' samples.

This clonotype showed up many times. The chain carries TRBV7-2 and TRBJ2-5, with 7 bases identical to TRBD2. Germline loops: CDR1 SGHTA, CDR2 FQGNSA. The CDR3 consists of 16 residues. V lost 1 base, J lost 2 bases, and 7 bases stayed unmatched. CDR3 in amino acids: CASSLGRAGRQETQYF. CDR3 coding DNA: TGTGCCAGCAGCTTAGGAAGAGCGGGGAGACAAGAGACCCAGTACTTC.

CDR3 bases: TGTGCCAGCAGTTTCACCCTGTCATCTGAAGCTTTCTTT. It codes for CASSFTLSSEAFF. The chain joins TRBV27 to TRBJ1-1, with D unclear. CDR3 size: 13 residues. The germline V gene has CDR1 MNHEY and CDR2 SMNVEV (reference sequence). V was cut by 3 bases and J by 6 bases, with 11 bases left in between.

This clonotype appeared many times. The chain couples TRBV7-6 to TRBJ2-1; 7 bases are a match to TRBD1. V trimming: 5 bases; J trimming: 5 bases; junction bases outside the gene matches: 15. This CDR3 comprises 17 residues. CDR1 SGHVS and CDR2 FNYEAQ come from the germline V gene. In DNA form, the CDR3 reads TGTGCCAGCAGCGGAACTGATCTCCAGGGGGTGGACAATGAGCAGTTCTTC. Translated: CASSGTDLQGVDNEQFF.

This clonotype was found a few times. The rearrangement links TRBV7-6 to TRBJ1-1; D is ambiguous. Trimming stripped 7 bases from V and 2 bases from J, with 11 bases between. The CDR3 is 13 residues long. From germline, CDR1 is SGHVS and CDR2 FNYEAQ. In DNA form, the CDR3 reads TGTGCCAGCACGGCGAGGGTAAACACTGAAGCTTTCTTT. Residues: CASTARVNTEAFF.

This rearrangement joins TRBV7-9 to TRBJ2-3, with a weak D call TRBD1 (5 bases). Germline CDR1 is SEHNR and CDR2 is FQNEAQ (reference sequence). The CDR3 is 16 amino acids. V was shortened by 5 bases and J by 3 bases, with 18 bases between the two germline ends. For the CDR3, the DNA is TGTGCCAGCAGCCCGACTTTGAAGGGGCGGACAGATACGCAGTATTTT. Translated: CASSPTLKGRTDTQYF.

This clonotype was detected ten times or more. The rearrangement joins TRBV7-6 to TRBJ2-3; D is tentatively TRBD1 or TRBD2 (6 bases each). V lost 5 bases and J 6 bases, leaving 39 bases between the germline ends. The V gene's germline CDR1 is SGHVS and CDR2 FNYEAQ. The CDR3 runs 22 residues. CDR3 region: CASSHVSRGNRDFDLVLDTQYF. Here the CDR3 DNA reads TGTGCCAGCAGCCACGTTAGTAGGGGGAACCGGGACTTCGATCTGGTGCTGGATACGCAGTATTTT.

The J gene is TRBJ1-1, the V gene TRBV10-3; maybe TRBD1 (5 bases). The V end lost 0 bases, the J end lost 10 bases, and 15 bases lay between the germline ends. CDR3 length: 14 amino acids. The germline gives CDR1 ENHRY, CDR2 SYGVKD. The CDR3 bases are TGTGCCATCAGTGAGTCGGGGTCAGAAAGGGGAGCTTTCTTT. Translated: CAISESGSERGAFF.

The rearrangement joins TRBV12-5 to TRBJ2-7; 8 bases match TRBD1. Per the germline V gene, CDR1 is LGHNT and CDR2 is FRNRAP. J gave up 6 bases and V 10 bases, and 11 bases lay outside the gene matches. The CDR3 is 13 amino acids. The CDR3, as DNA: TGTGCTATTCAGGACAGGGAGTTCTGCGAGCAGTACGTC. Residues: CAIQDREFCEQYV.

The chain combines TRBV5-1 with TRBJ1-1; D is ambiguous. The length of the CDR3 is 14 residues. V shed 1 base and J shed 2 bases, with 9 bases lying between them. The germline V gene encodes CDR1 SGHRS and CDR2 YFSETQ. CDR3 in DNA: TGCGCCAGCAGCTTGCACCAGAGTAACACTGAAGCTTTCTTT. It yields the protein CASSLHQSNTEAFF.

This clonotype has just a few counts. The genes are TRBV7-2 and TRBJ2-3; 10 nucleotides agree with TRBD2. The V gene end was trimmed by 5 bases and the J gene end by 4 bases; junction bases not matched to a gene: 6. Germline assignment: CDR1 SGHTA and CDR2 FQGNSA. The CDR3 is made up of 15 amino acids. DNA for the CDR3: TGTGCCAGCAGCCTCCGTGGACTAGCGGCAGATACGCAGTATTTT. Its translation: CASSLRGLAADTQYF.

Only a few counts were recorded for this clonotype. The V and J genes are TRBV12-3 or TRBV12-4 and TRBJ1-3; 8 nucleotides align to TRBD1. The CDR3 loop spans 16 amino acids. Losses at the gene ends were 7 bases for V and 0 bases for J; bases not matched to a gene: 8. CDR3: CASTFWDRRSGNTIYF. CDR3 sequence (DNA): TGTGCCAGCACCTTTTGGGACAGGCGCTCTGGAAACACCATATATTTT.

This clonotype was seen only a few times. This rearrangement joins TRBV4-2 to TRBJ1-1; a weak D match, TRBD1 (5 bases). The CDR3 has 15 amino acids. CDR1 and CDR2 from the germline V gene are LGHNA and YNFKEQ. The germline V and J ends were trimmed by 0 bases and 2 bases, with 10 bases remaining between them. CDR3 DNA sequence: TGTGCCAGCAGCCAAGAGGCAGGGCCAAACACTGAAGCTTTCTTT. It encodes CASSQEAGPNTEAFF.